Sequencing of this T cell receptor beta chain was carried out in a study of control samples from healthy donors and cancer patients. This clone has just one count. Profiling relied on immunoSEQ multiplex PCR, and the TCRdb table lists in-frame clones only, not all of them. The table includes about 120,000 clones, 93% detected once. Trimming at V came to 5 bases and at J to 10 bases, leaving 4 bases not matched to a gene. Germline-derived CDR1 and CDR2 are DFQATT and SNEGSKA (reference sequence). CDR3 length: 10 residues. The receptor comes from a man aged 25 to 40 in good health. Sequencing was performed on blood. V usage is TRBV20-1 and J usage is TRBJ1-1; 7 bases are a match to TRBD1. CDR3 protein: CSAGTGVAFF. CDR3 coding DNA: TGCAGTGCTGGTACAGGGGTAGCTTTCTTT.